This T cell receptor (beta chain) was identified in a study of T-cell reconstitution after alpha-beta-depleted transplantation in children. This clonotype has a count of ten or more. CDR1 and CDR2 from the germline V gene are SGHRS and YFSETQ. The CDR3 contains 14 residues. V lost 4 bases, J lost 1 base, and 11 bases lay in between. Unique molecular identifiers were used in preparing the TCRbeta library. TCRdb ran MiXCR on the PCR reads and lists one entry per CDR3 protein. The sample lists about 110,000 distinct CDR3 sequences; around 10% were seen once. Source: PBMCs from the stem cell graft donor, taken from the stem cell graft. The chain carries TRBV5-1 and TRBJ1-1; D not certain. The receptor's source is a human donor who donated a stem cell graft to a child with acute lymphoblastic leukemia. The CDR3 coding sequence is TGCGCCAGCAGCCCGGGCTCGAAGAACACTGAAGCTTTCTTT. Encoded protein: CASSPGSKNTEAFF. The full variable domain, completed using reference TRBV5-1 and TRBJ1-1, is KAGVTQTPRYLIKTRGQQVTLSCSPISGHRSVSWYQQTPGQGLQFLFEYFSETQRNKGNFPGRFSGRQFSNSRSEMNVSTLELGDSALYLCASSPGSKNTEAFFGQGTRLTVV.